The source of this T cell receptor (beta chain) is a study of cytomegalovirus exposure and HLA in healthy donors. Findings and limits, study-wide: Some public TCRs appeared in many individuals, while most sequences were rare.

In the case of this clone: No antigen is known for it.

Germline trimming cut 2 bases from V and 12 bases from J; bases unmatched to any gene: 3. This CDR3 has 13 residues. The germline CDR1 and CDR2 sequences are SGDLS and YYNGEE. Clones were read by immunoSEQ multiplex PCR, and TCRdb kept only the in-frame ones, dropping some. The data show hundreds of thousands of clones, with roughly 84% seen just once and approximately 12% held by the top ten. V usage is TRBV9 and J usage is TRBJ1-4; 11 nucleotides align to TRBD1. Sequencing was done on a sample of PBMCs. The clonotype originates from a man in his late teens or twenties in good health and CMV-seropositive. CDR3 bases: TGTGCCAGCAGCGTGGGGACAGGGGGAGAACTGTTTTTT. It encodes CASSVGTGGELFF.